The sequence of this TCR beta chain was determined in a study of naive and memory T cell subsets. Study-wide findings and caveats: Possibly reflecting memory cells re-expressing CD45RA, a few larger clonotypes occurred in naive repertoires, especially CD8.

In the case of this clonotype: What it binds is unknown.

From the second PCR step, alpha and beta chains were amplified apart. CD4 T cells were positively selected, then CD8 T cells from the CD4-negative fraction. Both TRBC1 and TRBC2 were covered by a beta constant-region primer of two equimolar oligonucleotides. Ligated cDNA was amplified by four rounds of PCR with nested alpha and beta constant-region primers and SP2. TCRdb called the UMI-ligation and nested PCR reads again in MiXCR, with one record for every CDR3 protein. The table records fewer than 150,000 distinct CDR3 sequences, under 25% of them present only once. The source is a human donor in good health. Sequencing used naive CD8+ T cells from blood.

CDR3 in amino acids: CATSDARGGDQQETQYF. For the CDR3, the DNA is TGTGCCACCAGTGACGCCAGGGGGGGGGACCAACAAGAGACCCAGTACTTC. The gene calls are TRBV24-1 and TRBJ2-5; D might be TRBD1 or TRBD2, each matching 7 bases. The CDR3 spans 17 residues. Trimming took 4 bases from V and 2 from J, leaving 19 bases between them. The germline gives CDR1 KGHDR, CDR2 SFDVKD.